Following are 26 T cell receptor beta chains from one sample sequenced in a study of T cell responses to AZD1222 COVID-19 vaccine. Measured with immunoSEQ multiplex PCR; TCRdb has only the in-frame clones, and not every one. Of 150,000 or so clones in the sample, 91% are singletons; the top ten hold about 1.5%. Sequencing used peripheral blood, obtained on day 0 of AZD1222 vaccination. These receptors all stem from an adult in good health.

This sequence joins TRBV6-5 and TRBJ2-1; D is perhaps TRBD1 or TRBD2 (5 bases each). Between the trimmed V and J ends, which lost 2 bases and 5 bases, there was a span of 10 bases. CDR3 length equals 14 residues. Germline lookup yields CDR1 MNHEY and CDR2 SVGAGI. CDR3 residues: CASSYRGPHNEQFF. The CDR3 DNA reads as TGTGCCAGCAGTTACAGGGGACCTCACAATGAGCAGTTCTTC.

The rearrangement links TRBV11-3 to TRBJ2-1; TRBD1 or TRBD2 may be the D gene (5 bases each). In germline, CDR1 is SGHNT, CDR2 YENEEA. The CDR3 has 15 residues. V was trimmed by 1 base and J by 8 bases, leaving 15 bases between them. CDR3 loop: CASSLGHSGSHEQFF. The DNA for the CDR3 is TGTGCCAGCAGCTTAGGCCATTCAGGGAGCCATGAGCAGTTCTTC.

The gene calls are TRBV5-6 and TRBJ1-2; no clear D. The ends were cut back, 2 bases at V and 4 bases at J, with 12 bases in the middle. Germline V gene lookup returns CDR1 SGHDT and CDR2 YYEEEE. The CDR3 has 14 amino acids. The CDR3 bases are TGTGCCAGCAGCTTCGGGCGGCAGTCCTATGGCTACACCTTC. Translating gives CASSFGRQSYGYTF.

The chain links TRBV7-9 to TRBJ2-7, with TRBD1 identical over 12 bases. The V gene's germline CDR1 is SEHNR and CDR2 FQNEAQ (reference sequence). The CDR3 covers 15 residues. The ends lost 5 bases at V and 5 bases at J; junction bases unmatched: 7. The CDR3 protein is CASSPRGQGADEQYF. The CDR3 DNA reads TGTGCCAGCAGCCCGAGGGGACAGGGGGCCGACGAGCAGTACTTC.

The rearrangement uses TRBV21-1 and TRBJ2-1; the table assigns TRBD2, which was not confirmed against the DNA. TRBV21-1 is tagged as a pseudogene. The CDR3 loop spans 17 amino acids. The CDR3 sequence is CASSARTSGGDYNEQFF. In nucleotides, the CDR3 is TGTGCCAGCAGCGCCCGGACTAGCGGGGGGGACTACAATGAGCAGTTCTTC.

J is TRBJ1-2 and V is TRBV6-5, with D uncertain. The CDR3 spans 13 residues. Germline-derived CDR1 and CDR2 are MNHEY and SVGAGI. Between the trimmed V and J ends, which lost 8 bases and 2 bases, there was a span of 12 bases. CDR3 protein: CASQQWTNYGYTF. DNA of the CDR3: TGTGCCAGCCAACAGTGGACCAACTATGGCTACACCTTC.

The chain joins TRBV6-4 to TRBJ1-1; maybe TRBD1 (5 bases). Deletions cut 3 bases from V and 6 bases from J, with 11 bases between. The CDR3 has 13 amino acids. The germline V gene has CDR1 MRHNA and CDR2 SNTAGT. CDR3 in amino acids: CASSDWGGSEAFF. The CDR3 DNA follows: TGTGCCAGCAGTGATTGGGGCGGCTCTGAAGCTTTCTTT.

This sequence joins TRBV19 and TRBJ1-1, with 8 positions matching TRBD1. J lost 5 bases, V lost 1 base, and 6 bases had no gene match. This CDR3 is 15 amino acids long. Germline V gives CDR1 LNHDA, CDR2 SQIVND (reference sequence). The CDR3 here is CASSIGTGWGTEAFF. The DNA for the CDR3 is TGTGCCAGTAGTATAGGGACAGGGTGGGGAACTGAAGCTTTCTTT.

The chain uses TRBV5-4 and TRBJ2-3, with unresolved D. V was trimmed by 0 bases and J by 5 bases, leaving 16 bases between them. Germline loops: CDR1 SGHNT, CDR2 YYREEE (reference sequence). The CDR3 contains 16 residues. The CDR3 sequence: CASSLDGVTPLDTQYF. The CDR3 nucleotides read TGTGCCAGCAGCTTGGATGGGGTAACTCCCCTAGATACGCAGTATTTT. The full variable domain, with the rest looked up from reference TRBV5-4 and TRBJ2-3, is ETGVTQSPTHLIKTRGQQVTLRCSSQSGHNTVSWYQQALGQGPQFIFQYYREEENGRGNFPPRFSGLQFPNYSSELNVNALELDDSALYLCASSLDGVTPLDTQYFGPGTRLTVL.

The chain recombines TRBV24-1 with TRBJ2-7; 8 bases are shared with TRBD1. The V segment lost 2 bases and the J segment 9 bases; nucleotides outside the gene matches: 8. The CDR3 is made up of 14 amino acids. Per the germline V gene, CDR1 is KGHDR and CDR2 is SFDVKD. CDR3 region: CATSDYQGQGGQYF. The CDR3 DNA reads TGTGCCACCAGTGATTACCAAGGACAGGGCGGGCAGTACTTC.

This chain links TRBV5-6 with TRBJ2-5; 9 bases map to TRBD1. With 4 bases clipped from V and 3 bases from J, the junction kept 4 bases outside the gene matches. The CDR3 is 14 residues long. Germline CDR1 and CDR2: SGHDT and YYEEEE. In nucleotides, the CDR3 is TGTGCCAGCAGCCTGACAGGGGGAGAAGAGACCCAGTACTTC. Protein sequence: CASSLTGGEETQYF.

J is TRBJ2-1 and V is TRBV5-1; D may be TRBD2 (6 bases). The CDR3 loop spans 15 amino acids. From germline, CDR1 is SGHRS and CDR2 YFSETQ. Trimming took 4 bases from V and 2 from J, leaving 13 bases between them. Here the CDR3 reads CASSADGGTYNEQFF. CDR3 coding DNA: TGCGCCAGCAGCGCCGACGGCGGGACCTACAATGAGCAGTTCTTC.

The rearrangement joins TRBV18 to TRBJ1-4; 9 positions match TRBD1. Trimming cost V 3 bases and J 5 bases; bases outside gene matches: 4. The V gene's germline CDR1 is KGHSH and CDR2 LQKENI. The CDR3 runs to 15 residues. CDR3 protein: CASSPLGTGNEKLFF. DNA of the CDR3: TGTGCCAGCTCACCTCTAGGGACAGGGAATGAAAAACTGTTTTTT.

CDR3 nucleotides: TGTGCCAGCTCACCATTGGCAGCGGTCACCTACAATGAGCAGTTCTTC. This translates into CASSPLAAVTYNEQFF. The chain employs TRBV18 and TRBJ2-1; D perhaps matches TRBD2 (5 bases). Trimming took 2 bases from V and 2 from J, leaving 13 bases between them. This CDR3 has 16 amino acids. Germline V gene data show CDR1 as KGHSH and CDR2 as LQKENI. The variable domain in full, with the rest retrieved from reference TRBV18 and TRBJ2-1, is NAGVMQNPRHLVRRRGQEARLRCSPMKGHSHVYWYRQLPEEGLKFMVYLQKENIIDESGMPKERFSAEFPKEGPSILRIQQVVRGDSAAYFCASSPLAAVTYNEQFFGPGTRLTVL.

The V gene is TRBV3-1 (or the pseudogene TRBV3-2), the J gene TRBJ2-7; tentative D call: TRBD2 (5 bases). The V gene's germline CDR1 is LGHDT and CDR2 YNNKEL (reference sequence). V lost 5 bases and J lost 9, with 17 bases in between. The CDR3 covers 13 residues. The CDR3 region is CASSALLGAPQYF. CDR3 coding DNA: TGTGCCAGCAGCGCATTACTGGGAGCTCCGCAGTACTTC.

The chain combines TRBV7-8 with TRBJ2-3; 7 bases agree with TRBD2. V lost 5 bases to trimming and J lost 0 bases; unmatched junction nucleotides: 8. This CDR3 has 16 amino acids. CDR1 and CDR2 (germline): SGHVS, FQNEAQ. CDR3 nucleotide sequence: TGTGCCAGCAGCACGGGGGGAACTACTAGCACAGATACGCAGTATTTT. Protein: CASSTGGTTSTDTQYF.

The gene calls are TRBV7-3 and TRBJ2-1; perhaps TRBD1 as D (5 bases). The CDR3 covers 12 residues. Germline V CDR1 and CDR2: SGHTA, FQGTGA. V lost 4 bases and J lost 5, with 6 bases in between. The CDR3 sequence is CASSSRDNEQFF. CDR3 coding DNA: TGTGCCAGCAGCTCCAGGGACAATGAGCAGTTCTTC.

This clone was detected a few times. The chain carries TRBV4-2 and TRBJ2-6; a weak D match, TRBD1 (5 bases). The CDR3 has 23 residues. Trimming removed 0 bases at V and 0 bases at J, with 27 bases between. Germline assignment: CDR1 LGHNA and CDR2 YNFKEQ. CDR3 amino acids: CASSQDLPRVGQGTGSGANVLTF. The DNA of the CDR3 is TGTGCCAGCAGCCAAGATCTCCCCAGGGTTGGGCAGGGAACAGGCTCTGGGGCCAACGTCCTGACTTTC.

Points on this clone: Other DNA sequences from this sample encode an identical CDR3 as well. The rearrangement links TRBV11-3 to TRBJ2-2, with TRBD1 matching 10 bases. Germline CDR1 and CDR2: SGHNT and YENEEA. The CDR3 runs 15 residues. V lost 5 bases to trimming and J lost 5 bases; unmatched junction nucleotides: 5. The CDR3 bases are TGTGCCAGCAGCCGCGACAGGGGGCGGACCGGGGAGCTGTTTTTT. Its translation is CASSRDRGRTGELFF.

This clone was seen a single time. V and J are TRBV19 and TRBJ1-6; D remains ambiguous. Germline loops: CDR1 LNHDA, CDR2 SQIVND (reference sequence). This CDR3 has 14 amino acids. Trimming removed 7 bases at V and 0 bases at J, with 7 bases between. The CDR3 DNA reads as TGTGCCAGTATGGAGAGCTCCTATAATTCACCCCTCCACTTT. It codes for CASMESSYNSPLHF.

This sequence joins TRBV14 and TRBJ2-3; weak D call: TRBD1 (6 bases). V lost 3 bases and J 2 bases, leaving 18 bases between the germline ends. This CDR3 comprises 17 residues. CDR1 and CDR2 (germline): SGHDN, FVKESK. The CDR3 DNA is TGTGCCAGCAGCCAGAGAAGGACAGCGCAATTCACAGATACGCAGTATTTT. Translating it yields CASSQRRTAQFTDTQYF.

This chain's CDR3 is CASSLRGPPSSEQYF. CDR3 bases: TGTGCCAGTAGTCTCAGGGGTCCCCCCTCTAGCGAGCAGTACTTC. The rearrangement joins TRBV19 to TRBJ2-7; a possible D gene is TRBD1 (6 bases). The CDR3 spans 15 residues. V lost 5 bases and J lost 6, with 20 bases in between. Germline V gene sequence: CDR1 LNHDA, CDR2 SQIVND (reference sequence). The whole variable domain, remainder taken from reference TRBV19 and TRBJ2-7, is DGGITQSPKYLFRKEGQNVTLSCEQNLNHDAMYWYRQDPGQGLRLIYYSQIVNDFQKGDIAEGYSVSREKKESFPLTVTSAQKNPTAFYLCASSLRGPPSSEQYFGPGTRLTVT.

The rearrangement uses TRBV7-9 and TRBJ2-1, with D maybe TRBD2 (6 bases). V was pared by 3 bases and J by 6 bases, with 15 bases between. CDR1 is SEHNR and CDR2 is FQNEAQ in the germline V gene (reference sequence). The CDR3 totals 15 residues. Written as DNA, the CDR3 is TGTGCCAGCAGCTTCCCCCGGGACTTGCTCAATGAGCAGTTCTTC. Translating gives CASSFPRDLLNEQFF.

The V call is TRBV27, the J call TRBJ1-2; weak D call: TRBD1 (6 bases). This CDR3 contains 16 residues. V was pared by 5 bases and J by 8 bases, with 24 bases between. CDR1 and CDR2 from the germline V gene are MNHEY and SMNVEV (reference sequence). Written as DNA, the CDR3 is TGTGCCAGCAGTAAGGGGGTCTCGGACATCCCCAGAGGCTACACCTTC. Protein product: CASSKGVSDIPRGYTF.

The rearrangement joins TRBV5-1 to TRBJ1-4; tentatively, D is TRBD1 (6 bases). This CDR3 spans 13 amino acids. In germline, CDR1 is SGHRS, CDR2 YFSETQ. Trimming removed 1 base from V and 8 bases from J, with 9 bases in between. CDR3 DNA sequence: TGCGCCAGCAGCTTGCCAGGGGCGGAAAAACTGTTTTTT. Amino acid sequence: CASSLPGAEKLFF.

As DNA, the CDR3 is TGTGCCAGCAGCCAACGGACGGTGAACACTGAAGCTTTCTTT. This translates into CASSQRTVNTEAFF. V gene TRBV3-1 (or the pseudogene TRBV3-2) combines with J gene TRBJ1-1; no definite D call. V was pared by 2 bases and J by 0 bases, with 7 bases between. In germline, CDR1 is LGHDT, CDR2 YNNKEL (reference sequence). This CDR3 comprises 14 residues.